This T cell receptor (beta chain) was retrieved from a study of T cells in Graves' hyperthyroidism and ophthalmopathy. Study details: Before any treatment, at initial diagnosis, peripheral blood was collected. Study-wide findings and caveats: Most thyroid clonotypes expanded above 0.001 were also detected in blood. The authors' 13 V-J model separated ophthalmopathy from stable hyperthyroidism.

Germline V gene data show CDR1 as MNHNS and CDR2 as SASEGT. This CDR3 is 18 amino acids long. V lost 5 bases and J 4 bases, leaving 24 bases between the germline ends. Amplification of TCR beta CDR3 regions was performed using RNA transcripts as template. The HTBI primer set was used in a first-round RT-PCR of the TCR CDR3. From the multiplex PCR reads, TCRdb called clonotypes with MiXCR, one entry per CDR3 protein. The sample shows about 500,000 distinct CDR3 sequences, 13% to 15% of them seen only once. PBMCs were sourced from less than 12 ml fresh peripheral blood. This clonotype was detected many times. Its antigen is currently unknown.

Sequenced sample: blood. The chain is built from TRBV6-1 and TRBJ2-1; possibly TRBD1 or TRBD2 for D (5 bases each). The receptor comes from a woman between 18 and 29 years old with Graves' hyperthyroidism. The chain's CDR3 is CASSPQGPGSAVYNEQFF. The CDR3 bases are TGTGCCAGCAGTCCCCAAGGGCCAGGGTCAGCGGTATACAATGAGCAGTTCTTC.